Listed here are 29 T cell receptor beta chains from one sample, sequenced in a study of radiation and T cells in renal cell carcinoma. Data came from immunoSEQ multiplex PCR; TCRdb stores just in-frame clones and leaves some out. This table has around 13,000 clones, 30% to 35% appearing once. Treatment denoted: 15 Gy SBRT to primary tumor, nephrectomy 4 weeks later. Material: tumor tissue, obtained from a patient whose treatment included radiotherapy and nephrectomy. These TCRs come from a man in his 60s with renal cell carcinoma.

This clone was detected once. The rearrangement uses TRBV4-1 and TRBJ2-3, with 8 positions matching TRBD2. The CDR3 totals 15 residues. Germline V gives CDR1 MGHRA, CDR2 YSYEKL. V lost 1 base, J lost 5 bases, and 5 bases stayed unmatched. CDR3 amino acids: CASSQGGTSQDTQYF. For the CDR3, the DNA is TGCGCCAGCAGCCAAGGAGGGACTAGTCAAGATACGCAGTATTTT.

This sequence joins TRBV4-3 and TRBJ2-3, with 13 bases matching TRBD2. Germline V CDR1 and CDR2: LGHNA, YSLEER. Trimming cost V 3 bases and J 4 bases; bases outside gene matches: 4. This CDR3 has 16 residues. The CDR3 is CASSQELAGGADTQYF. CDR3 nucleotide sequence: TGCGCCAGCAGCCAGGAACTAGCGGGGGGGGCAGATACGCAGTATTTT.

This chain links TRBV9 with TRBJ2-1; no clear D. The CDR3 totals 12 residues. V dropped 4 bases and J dropped 8 bases, with 10 bases sitting between them. CDR1 SGDLS and CDR2 YYNGEE come from the germline V gene. The CDR3 region is CASSPGLDEQFF. Written as DNA, the CDR3 is TGTGCCAGCAGCCCCGGATTGGATGAGCAGTTCTTC.

This rearrangement joins TRBV13 to TRBJ2-1; TRBD1 matches at 11 bases. In germline, CDR1 is PRHDT, CDR2 FYEKMQ (reference sequence). V dropped 5 bases and J dropped 9; count of bases not matched to a gene: 9. The CDR3 runs to 15 residues. CDR3 coding DNA: TGTGCCAGCAGCCCAACCGGGACAGGGGGGACTGAGCAGTTCTTC. Protein product: CASSPTGTGGTEQFF.

With regard to this clone: At one end, the junction sequence differs from germline, possibly due to a read error. The chain is built from TRBV6-1 and TRBJ2-4; D assignment may be TRBD1 or TRBD2 (5 bases each). From germline, CDR1 is MNHNS and CDR2 SASEGT. The CDR3 contains 8 residues. Written as DNA, the CDR3 is TGTGCCAGCAGTGGGGACCACTTC. Protein sequence: CASSGDHF.

The rearrangement links TRBV6-5 to TRBJ1-2; D gene ambiguous. CDR1 and CDR2 (germline): MNHEY, SVGAGI. V was pared by 8 bases and J by 0 bases, with 16 bases between. The CDR3 is 15 amino acids. CDR3 DNA sequence: TGTGCCAGCGGTGCTTTAGGAGGGCCTAACTATGGCTACACCTTC. Protein sequence: CASGALGGPNYGYTF.

Only a few counts were recorded for this clone. V usage is TRBV11-3 and J usage is TRBJ2-1, with D tentatively TRBD2 (5 bases). The CDR3 is made up of 13 amino acids. The germline V gene has CDR1 SGHNT and CDR2 YENEEA. Deletions cut 3 bases from V and 8 bases from J, with 11 bases between. DNA of the CDR3: TGTGCCAGCAGCTTTTCTAGCTTGGATGAGCAGTTCTTC. Amino acid sequence: CASSFSSLDEQFF.

This clone was seen a few times. J is TRBJ2-6 and V is TRBV18; TRBD1 agrees at 10 bases. This CDR3 contains 18 residues. Germline loops: CDR1 KGHSH, CDR2 LQKENI. J was trimmed by 2 bases and V by 3 bases; bases with no gene match: 7. In DNA, the CDR3 is TGTGCCAGCTCACCCAGGACAGGGGGTATAGCTGGGGCCAACGTCCTGACTTTC. It encodes CASSPRTGGIAGANVLTF. Complete variable domain (other parts from reference TRBV18 and TRBJ2-6): NAGVMQNPRHLVRRRGQEARLRCSPMKGHSHVYWYRQLPEEGLKFMVYLQKENIIDESGMPKERFSAEFPKEGPSILRIQQVVRGDSAAYFCASSPRTGGIAGANVLTFGAGSRLTVL.

The genes are TRBV30 and TRBJ1-5; possibly TRBD1 for D (5 bases). V lost 2 bases, J lost 5 bases, and 10 bases lay in between. The germline V gene has CDR1 GTSNPN and CDR2 SVGIG (reference sequence). The CDR3 has 13 residues. CDR3: CAWSYRGDQPQHF. CDR3 coding DNA: TGTGCCTGGAGTTACCGGGGGGATCAGCCCCAGCATTTT.

In this sample, this clone turned up once. The CDR3 region is CATSPYSGGTDTQYF. CDR3 nucleotides: TGTGCCACCAGCCCATATAGCGGGGGCACAGATACGCAGTATTTT. The chain links TRBV15 to TRBJ2-3, with 8 bases matching TRBD2. Germline-derived CDR1 and CDR2 are LNHNV and YYDKDF (reference sequence). CDR3 length: 15 amino acids. V lost 5 bases to trimming and J lost 1 base; unmatched junction nucleotides: 5.

This clone was detected a few times. CDR3 loop: CASSSRQGTTSPLHF. The CDR3, as DNA: TGCGCCAGCAGCTCGCGACAGGGTACTACTTCACCCCTCCACTTT. The V and J genes are TRBV5-1 and TRBJ1-6, with 7 bases that match TRBD1. The trim removed 3 bases at V and 9 bases at J, leaving 9 bases unmatched. In germline, CDR1 is SGHRS, CDR2 YFSETQ. There are 15 residues in the CDR3.

Only a few counts were recorded for this clone. This chain uses TRBV6-5 with TRBJ1-2; D is uncertain. V was trimmed by 2 bases and J by 2 bases, leaving 9 bases between them. This CDR3 region has 14 residues. CDR1 and CDR2 (germline): MNHEY, SVGAGI. CDR3 sequence: CASSYIYGNYGYTF. The CDR3 region has the DNA TGTGCCAGCAGTTACATATACGGGAACTATGGCTACACCTTC.

This clone was observed a few times. The chain joins TRBV30 to TRBJ2-3; no firm D call. The CDR3 is made up of 12 amino acids. Germline V gene lookup returns CDR1 GTSNPN and CDR2 SVGIG (reference sequence). Trimming shortened V by 0 bases and J by 6 bases, and 7 bases separated the two germline ends. CDR3 sequence: CAWSVRGDTQYF. CDR3 nucleotides: TGTGCCTGGAGTGTACGTGGGGATACGCAGTATTTT.

This clone is medium-sized (0.01 to 0.1%) within its sample. Written as DNA, the CDR3 is TGTGCCAGCAGCCACTTAGGGAGCTCCTACAATGAGCAGTTCTTC. As protein: CASSHLGSSYNEQFF. This sequence joins TRBV7-8 and TRBJ2-1, with a possible D match to TRBD2 (5 bases). The V and J ends lost 5 bases and 0 bases respectively, with 11 bases between them. This CDR3 region has 15 residues. Per germline, CDR1 SGHVS and CDR2 FQNEAQ.

The rearrangement joins TRBV29-1 to TRBJ2-1; no reliable D call. V dropped 3 bases and J dropped 8 bases, with 11 bases sitting between them. Germline CDR1 reads SQVTM; CDR2 reads ANQGSEA. There are 12 residues in the CDR3. The CDR3 DNA follows: TGCAGCGTTGACTCTCCCCCGCATGAGCAGTTCTTC. Translated: CSVDSPPHEQFF.

This clone was observed at least ten times. The J gene is TRBJ1-1, the V gene TRBV29-1, with D possibly matching TRBD1 (6 bases). CDR1 and CDR2 from the germline V gene are SQVTM and ANQGSEA. The CDR3 runs to 13 residues. V lost 3 bases to trimming and J lost 5 bases, with 13 bases between them. CDR3 in DNA: TGCAGCGTTGAGGACAGTTCTGCGACTGAAGCTTTCTTT. Protein product: CSVEDSSATEAFF.

The V and J genes are TRBV6-5 and TRBJ1-4, with D unclear. There are 15 residues in the CDR3. Between the trimmed V and J ends, which lost 2 bases and 8 bases, there was a span of 15 bases. In germline, CDR1 is MNHEY, CDR2 SVGAGI. CDR3 residues: CASSYRPETPEKLFF. In DNA, the CDR3 is TGTGCCAGCAGTTACAGGCCCGAGACGCCCGAAAAACTGTTTTTT.

This clone occurred many times. This chain links TRBV6-5 with TRBJ2-1; D tentatively fits TRBD1 or TRBD2 (5 bases each). Germline V gene lookup returns CDR1 MNHEY and CDR2 SVGAGI. The V and J ends lost 5 bases and 4 bases respectively, with 12 bases between them. The CDR3 sequence is 14 residues long. The CDR3 DNA is TGTGCCAGCAGTCCAACGGGACGGTACAATGAGCAGTTCTTC. Its protein product is CASSPTGRYNEQFF.

This sequence joins TRBV9 and TRBJ2-1; 9 bases align to TRBD1. The CDR3 loop spans 13 amino acids. V dropped 2 bases and J dropped 9; count of bases not matched to a gene: 3. CDR1 and CDR2 (germline): SGDLS, YYNGEE. CDR3 nucleotides: TGTGCCAGCAGCGTCGGGACAGGGAGTGAGCAGTTCTTC. Translation gives CASSVGTGSEQFF.

This clone was seen only a few times. The J gene is TRBJ2-1, the V gene TRBV5-6; 7 bases fit TRBD1. Germline V CDR1 and CDR2: SGHDT, YYEEEE. The CDR3 has 16 residues. V gave up 4 bases and J gave up 9 bases; unmatched junction bases: 16. The CDR3 loop reads CASSAGQETSRGEQFF. As DNA, the CDR3 is TGTGCCAGCAGCGCCGGACAGGAAACCAGCCGGGGTGAGCAGTTCTTC.

This clone was counted between two and nine times. This chain uses TRBV5-6 with TRBJ2-7; D possibly corresponds to TRBD2 (5 bases). Germline V gene data show CDR1 as SGHDT and CDR2 as YYEEEE. The V and J ends lost 1 base and 3 bases respectively, with 17 bases between them. This CDR3 comprises 16 residues. The CDR3 here is CASSLMGAATVYEQYV. The CDR3 DNA is TGTGCCAGCAGCTTGATGGGAGCGGCCACGGTCTACGAGCAGTACGTC.

This clone occurred many times. This chain joins TRBV7-9 and TRBJ2-7; TRBD2 aligns across 8 bases. The CDR3 has 13 amino acids. Looked up from germline, CDR1 is SEHNR and CDR2 is FQNEAQ (reference sequence). V trimming: 3 bases; J trimming: 6 bases; junction bases outside the gene matches: 4. CDR3 bases: TGTGCCAGCAGCTTTTATGGGACTAGCGAGCAGTACGTC. Translated: CASSFYGTSEQYV.

The chain is built from TRBV13 and TRBJ2-1; 10 nucleotides line up with TRBD2. There are 15 residues in the CDR3. V dropped 4 bases and J dropped 4; count of bases not matched to a gene: 4. The germline V gene encodes CDR1 PRHDT and CDR2 FYEKMQ (reference sequence). The CDR3 nucleotides read TGTGCCAGCAGCTCCCAGACTAGCGGGTACAATGAGCAGTTCTTC. It translates to CASSSQTSGYNEQFF.

This clone was counted only a few times. The rearrangement uses TRBV7-2 and TRBJ2-5; D is undetermined. CDR3 length: 13 residues. V lost 5 bases to trimming and J lost 5 bases, with 12 bases between them. Germline V gives CDR1 SGHTA, CDR2 FQGNSA. This CDR3 reads CASSPPEEETQYF. CDR3 coding DNA: TGTGCCAGCAGCCCCCCAGAGGAGGAGACCCAGTACTTC.

By its share, this clone is medium-sized. V and J are TRBV5-1 and TRBJ1-2; 7 bases agree with TRBD1. Per germline, CDR1 SGHRS and CDR2 YFSETQ. V was pared by 6 bases and J by 8 bases, with 10 bases of the junction left unmatched. The CDR3 loop spans 13 amino acids. The CDR3 region has the DNA TGCGCCAGCAAAAAGGTCAGGGGGAAAGGCTACACCTTC. Protein: CASKKVRGKGYTF.

The table lists this clone with a few counts. This chain links TRBV29-1 with TRBJ2-3; perhaps D is TRBD1 or TRBD2 (5 bases each). The CDR3 is 16 residues long. Germline V CDR1 and CDR2: SQVTM, ANQGSEA. Trimming removed 3 bases at V and 4 bases at J, with 20 bases between. CDR3 bases: TGCAGCGTTGACGAAGGCCCGGGGACCTTCGCAGATACGCAGTATTTT. Protein sequence: CSVDEGPGTFADTQYF.

This clone was seen at least ten times. This sequence joins TRBV9 and TRBJ1-5; TRBD1 might be the D (6 bases). The CDR3 loop spans 13 amino acids. Germline V CDR1 and CDR2: SGDLS, YYNGEE. V lost 3 bases and J 7 bases, leaving 11 bases between the germline ends. This CDR3 reads CASSEGGGQPQHF. In DNA form, the CDR3 reads TGTGCCAGCAGCGAGGGGGGAGGCCAGCCCCAGCATTTT.

The chain carries TRBV10-3 and TRBJ1-1, with 9 nucleotides matching TRBD1. The CDR3 sequence is 16 residues long. Germline V gene data show CDR1 as ENHRY and CDR2 as SYGVKD. The junction had 10 bases not matched to a gene; V was cut back by 4 bases and J by 4 bases. The CDR3 DNA sequence: TGTGCCATCAGTGGATCGTACAGGGGGCGGGGCACTGAAGCTTTCTTT. It is translated as CAISGSYRGRGTEAFF.

The rearrangement joins TRBV29-1 to TRBJ2-2; D gene unclear. Germline V gene lookup returns CDR1 SQVTM and CDR2 ANQGSEA. The V and J ends lost 5 bases and 6 bases respectively, with 10 bases between them. The CDR3 extends over 12 amino acids. In DNA form, the CDR3 reads TGCAGCGTTCATTTGGCTCCCGGGGAGCTGTTTTTT. Its translation is CSVHLAPGELFF.